These 21 T cell receptor beta chains came from one sample sequenced in a study of human T cells and chemical hapten exposure. MiXCR, applied by TCRdb to the RACE reads, yields one record per CDR3 protein. The top ten clones hold 2.6% of a sample with 300,000 to 450,000 distinct CDR3 sequences, 4.5% to 5.5% of them seen once. The sample's time point: pre-sensitization, week 0. Treatment described: therapeutic diphenylcyclopropenone sensitization with weekly scalp DPC. Sequenced material: whole blood, taken in connection with sensitization to the hapten diphenylcyclopropenone (DPC). Every receptor here comes from a woman aged 45-65 years with alopecia areata. Some clones in this sample may be carry-over from other donors' samples.

The chain carries TRBV2 and TRBJ1-5; TRBD1 agrees at 9 bases. Per the germline V gene, CDR1 is SNHLY and CDR2 is FYNNEI. CDR3 length: 14 residues. The V segment lost 9 bases and the J segment 5 bases; nucleotides outside the gene matches: 8. DNA of the CDR3: TGTGCCAGTTCCGGGACAGGGATCGATCAGCCCCAGCATTTT. Translation gives CASSGTGIDQPQHF. Full variable domain (missing parts from reference TRBV2 and TRBJ1-5): EPEVTQTPSHQVTQMGQEVILRCVPISNHLYFYWYRQILGQKVEFLVSFYNNEISEKSEIFDDQFSVERPDGSNFTLKIRSTKLEDSAMYFCASSGTGIDQPQHFGDGTRLSIL.

This clonotype was picked up a small number of times. The chain uses TRBV11-2 and TRBJ1-6, with TRBD1 matching over 7 bases. The CDR3 runs to 15 residues. Per germline, CDR1 SGHAT and CDR2 FQNNGV. The junction had 4 bases not matched to a gene; V was cut back by 2 bases and J by 6 bases. Here the CDR3 DNA reads TGTGCCAGCAGCTTAACAGGGGAATCTAATTCACCCCTCCACTTT. It is translated as CASSLTGESNSPLHF.

This clonotype was seen only a few times. The rearrangement links TRBV14 to TRBJ1-1; no firm D call. Trimming pared 3 bases from V and 0 bases from J, leaving 23 bases between. The germline V gene has CDR1 SGHDN and CDR2 FVKESK. This CDR3 is 19 amino acids long. The CDR3 DNA sequence: TGTGCCAGCAGCCAGTGGGTAGTTCGGCCAAAGTCCCTGAACACTGAAGCTTTCTTT. Encoded protein: CASSQWVVRPKSLNTEAFF.

Comments on this clonotype: At one of its ends the junction is not consistent with the germline gene, which may arise from a read error. This chain links TRBV12-3 or TRBV12-4 with TRBJ2-1; 7 bases agree with TRBD2. The CDR3 sequence is 14 residues long. CDR3 residues: CASSSSGSYNEQIF. The CDR3 DNA reads as TGTGCCAGCAGCTCTAGCGGATCCTACAATGAGCAGATCTTC.

This clonotype was counted many times. The V gene is TRBV4-1, the J gene TRBJ1-1; 10 nucleotides agree with TRBD1. V was pared by 0 bases and J by 1 base, with 5 bases of the junction left unmatched. CDR3 length: 17 residues. Looked up from germline, CDR1 is MGHRA and CDR2 is YSYEKL. The CDR3: CASSQDRQGAQNTEAFF. CDR3 nucleotide sequence: TGCGCCAGCAGCCAAGATAGACAGGGGGCGCAGAACACTGAAGCTTTCTTT.

This clonotype was recorded many times. The rearrangement links TRBV6-1 to TRBJ2-1; no clear D. V was pared by 4 bases and J by 7 bases, with 11 bases between. The CDR3 has 13 residues. Germline V gives CDR1 MNHNS, CDR2 SASEGT. The chain's CDR3 is CASSAVRKNEQFF. The CDR3, as DNA: TGTGCCAGCAGTGCGGTCCGGAAAAATGAGCAGTTCTTC.

In this sample, this clonotype turned up a few times. The chain couples TRBV27 to TRBJ2-7, with D perhaps matching TRBD1 or TRBD2 (5 bases each). Germline loops: CDR1 MNHEY, CDR2 SMNVEV (reference sequence). V was clipped by 4 bases and J by 6 bases, with 13 bases between them. The CDR3 covers 13 residues. The CDR3 is CASSSGARGEQYF. In DNA, the CDR3 is TGTGCCAGCAGTTCCGGGGCCCGGGGCGAGCAGTACTTC.

This clonotype has more than one count but fewer than ten. The chain recombines TRBV18 with TRBJ2-4; 8 nucleotides agree with TRBD2. This CDR3 has 15 residues. Trimming at V came to 3 bases and at J to 4 bases, leaving 5 bases not matched to a gene. Germline CDR1 is KGHSH and CDR2 is LQKENI. The CDR3 sequence is CASSPGAGDKNIQYF. CDR3 sequence (DNA): TGTGCCAGCTCACCGGGAGCGGGGGATAAAAACATTCAGTACTTC.

The table lists this clonotype with many counts. This sequence joins TRBV9 and TRBJ1-5, with D perhaps TRBD1 (5 bases). The CDR3 runs 14 residues. Trimming stripped 6 bases from V and 7 bases from J, with 17 bases between. Germline lookup yields CDR1 SGDLS and CDR2 YYNGEE. CDR3 residues: CASTKEGDGQPQHF. CDR3 DNA: TGTGCCAGCACCAAAGAAGGGGATGGACAGCCCCAGCATTTT. The variable domain in full, with the rest retrieved from reference TRBV9 and TRBJ1-5, is DSGVTQTPKHLITATGQRVTLRCSPRSGDLSVYWYQQSLDQGLQFLIQYYNGEERAKGNILERFSAQQFPDLHSELNLSSLELGDSALYFCASTKEGDGQPQHFGDGTRLSIL.

This clonotype has a count of ten or more. The chain is built from TRBV6-1 and TRBJ1-1, with D hard to call. The germline V gene has CDR1 MNHNS and CDR2 SASEGT. The CDR3 extends over 12 amino acids. V was shortened by 2 bases and J by 8 bases, with 9 bases between the two germline ends. CDR3 sequence reads: CASSEIAFEAFF. CDR3 DNA sequence: TGTGCCAGCAGTGAAATCGCGTTCGAAGCTTTCTTT.

This clonotype was seen a few times. A much bigger clone sits one base away, suggesting this may be a read error. This chain links TRBV3-1 with TRBJ1-1, with 12 bases matching TRBD1. This CDR3 has 15 residues. CDR1 and CDR2 from the germline V gene are LGHDT and YNNKEL (reference sequence). Losses at the gene ends were 4 bases for V and 5 bases for J; bases not matched to a gene: 5. The CDR3 region has the DNA TGTGCCAGCAGCCCCGGGACAGGGGGCGGGACTGAAGCTTTCTTT. Protein: CASSPGTGGGTEAFF.

A note on this clonotype: A read error may explain this, as a much larger clone is one base away. The chain combines TRBV7-3 with TRBJ2-1; D call uncertain. Per the germline V gene, CDR1 is SGHTA and CDR2 is FQGTGA. V lost 3 bases and J lost 10, with 10 bases in between. This CDR3 is built from 12 residues. The CDR3: CASSFEVGEQFF. CDR3 DNA sequence: TGTGCCAGCAGCTTCGAGGTCGGGGAGCAGTTCTTC.

J is TRBJ1-4 and V is TRBV5-1; unclear D gene. There are 14 residues in the CDR3. Trimming pared 2 bases from V and 6 bases from J, leaving 11 bases between. Germline CDR1 is SGHRS and CDR2 is YFSETQ. As DNA, the CDR3 is TGCGCCAGCAGCTTCTCTGGACGGGATGAAAAACTGTTTTTT. Protein: CASSFSGRDEKLFF. The full variable domain, with the rest looked up from reference TRBV5-1 and TRBJ1-4, is KAGVTQTPRYLIKTRGQQVTLSCSPISGHRSVSWYQQTPGQGLQFLFEYFSETQRNKGNFPGRFSGRQFSNSRSEMNVSTLELGDSALYLCASSFSGRDEKLFFGSGTQLSVL.

This clonotype was observed at least ten times. The gene calls are TRBV5-5 and TRBJ1-2, with D unresolved. V was pared by 3 bases and J by 0 bases, with 12 bases between. In germline, CDR1 is SGHKS, CDR2 YYEKEE (reference sequence). This CDR3 comprises 15 residues. The chain's CDR3 is CASSSGRGANYGYTF. In DNA, the CDR3 is TGTGCCAGCAGCTCCGGACGGGGAGCTAACTATGGCTACACCTTC.

CDR3 coding DNA: TGTGCCAGCAGTTTATCCGGACTAGCGGAGGGCTACGAGCAGTACTTC. It is translated as CASSLSGLAEGYEQYF. The V call is TRBV27, the J call TRBJ2-7, with 10 positions matching TRBD2. Trimming took 0 bases from V and 3 from J; bases not matched to a gene: 5. The CDR3 runs 16 residues. Germline V gives CDR1 MNHEY, CDR2 SMNVEV (reference sequence).

This clonotype was seen a few times. The CDR3 reads CASSHYGRAEGTDTQYF. DNA of the CDR3: TGTGCCAGCAGCCACTATGGGAGGGCAGAGGGCACAGATACGCAGTATTTT. V usage is TRBV7-2 and J usage is TRBJ2-3, with TRBD2 matching over 7 bases. This CDR3 comprises 17 residues. CDR1 and CDR2 (germline): SGHTA, FQGNSA. V dropped 5 bases and J dropped 1; count of bases not matched to a gene: 12.

This clonotype was observed many times. DNA of the CDR3: TGCAGCGTTGTCGTCGGGGGGCAGGGGGAGACCCAGTACTTC. It encodes CSVVVGGQGETQYF. The V gene is TRBV29-1, the J gene TRBJ2-5, with D perhaps matching TRBD2 (7 bases). The ends were cut back, 4 bases at V and 5 bases at J, with 17 bases in the middle. CDR3 length equals 14 residues. Germline assignment: CDR1 SQVTM and CDR2 ANQGSEA.

This clonotype has ten or more counts. The chain is built from TRBV20-1 and TRBJ1-1; D gene uncertain. Germline CDR1 DFQATT, CDR2 SNEGSKA (reference sequence). The CDR3 has 11 amino acids. V was pared by 3 bases and J by 4 bases, with 6 bases between. CDR3 amino acids: CSASRGTEAFF. The CDR3 DNA reads TGCAGTGCTAGTCGGGGCACTGAAGCTTTCTTT.

This clonotype was counted a few times. This chain links TRBV2 with TRBJ1-2, with a weak D call TRBD1 (5 bases). Germline V gene lookup returns CDR1 SNHLY and CDR2 FYNNEI. The CDR3 runs to 12 residues. V was trimmed by 4 bases and J by 10 bases, leaving 13 bases between them. CDR3 nucleotides: TGTGCCAGCAGTGGTACAGGACACCACTACACCTTC. This encodes CASSGTGHHYTF. Together with reference TRBV2 and TRBJ1-2, the CDR3 gives the full variable domain: EPEVTQTPSHQVTQMGQEVILRCVPISNHLYFYWYRQILGQKVEFLVSFYNNEISEKSEIFDDQFSVERPDGSNFTLKIRSTKLEDSAMYFCASSGTGHHYTFGSGTRLTVV.

This clonotype occurred many times. The chain has TRBV9 and TRBJ2-1; 8 nucleotides agree with TRBD2. The V gene end was trimmed by 4 bases and the J gene end by 7 bases; junction bases not matched to a gene: 13. The CDR3 runs to 16 residues. Germline CDR1 is SGDLS and CDR2 is YYNGEE. The CDR3 sequence is CASSSGGLVLMNEQFF. As DNA, the CDR3 is TGTGCCAGCAGCTCCGGGGGACTAGTCCTTATGAATGAGCAGTTCTTC.

This clonotype was seen at least ten times. This rearrangement joins TRBV11-1 to TRBJ1-2; D is uncertain. Germline V gene lookup returns CDR1 SGHAT and CDR2 FQDESV (reference sequence). Deletions cut 4 bases from V and 0 bases from J, with 12 bases between. The CDR3 sequence is 15 residues long. The CDR3 nucleotides are TGTGCCAGCAGCTCAGCAGGCCTTGCTAACTATGGCTACACCTTC. Its protein is CASSSAGLANYGYTF.